Each of the 16 T cell receptor beta chains below was sequenced from the same sample in a study of prognosis after radiotherapy for stage I lung cancer. Researchers used two-round multiplex PCR to amplify TCR beta CDR3 starting from genomic DNA. The first round of PCR was done with primers that matched each TRBV and TRBJ gene. TCRdb itself ran the multiplex PCR reads through MiXCR, one entry per CDR3 protein. The sample holds approximately 16,000 distinct CDR3 sequences, 29% seen once. The sample in question was PBMCs, obtained before or after stereotactic body radiation therapy (not recorded which). All receptors derive from a donor over 45 with non-small cell lung cancer.

As regards this clonotype: A much more abundant neighbour one base away suggests this may be a read error. The V call is TRBV19, the J call TRBJ1-1; no clear D gene. The CDR3 has 11 residues. Germline V gene lookup returns CDR1 LNHDA and CDR2 SQIVND (reference sequence). CDR3 protein: CASLIGSEDFF. The CDR3 bases are TGTGCCAGTTTGATTGGGTCCGAAGATTTCTTT.

A note on this clonotype: A far larger clone is one base from this, pointing to a likely read error. V gene TRBV20-1 combines with J gene TRBJ2-7, with a possible D match to TRBD2 (5 bases). Judging by the DNA end, TRBJ2-1 fits better; the J call may be wrong. The germline CDR1 and CDR2 sequences are DFQATT and SNEGSKA (reference sequence). This CDR3 comprises 15 residues. The CDR3 spells CSARRAAAQRDEQFF. The CDR3 bases are TGCAGTGCCCGGCGGGCGGCAGCGCAAAGGGATGAGCAGTTCTTC.

This chain uses TRBV9 with TRBJ2-2, with D unclear. V was trimmed by 4 bases and J by 1 base, leaving 14 bases between them. The germline V gene has CDR1 SGDLS and CDR2 YYNGEE. The CDR3 contains 16 residues. DNA for the CDR3: TGTGCCAGCAGCCCAGACCGGAAGGGGAACACCGGGGAGCTGTTTTTT. It translates to CASSPDRKGNTGELFF.

This clonotype has ten or more counts. The rearrangement joins TRBV30 to TRBJ2-7, with D perhaps matching TRBD1 (6 bases). From germline, CDR1 is GTSNPN and CDR2 SVGIG (reference sequence). The CDR3 has 12 residues. Trimming stripped 0 bases from V and 4 bases from J, with 7 bases between. CDR3 DNA sequence: TGTGCCTGGAGTGTCAGGGGTTACGAGCAGTACTTC. Translated: CAWSVRGYEQYF.

By frequency in the sample, this clonotype is medium-sized (0.01 to 0.1%). CDR3 nucleotides: TGTGCCAGTAGTACAGGGTCCGAGCAGTACTTC. Protein: CASSTGSEQYF. The rearrangement links TRBV19 to TRBJ2-7; D is perhaps TRBD1 (5 bases). The CDR3 consists of 11 residues. Germline-derived CDR1 and CDR2 are LNHDA and SQIVND (reference sequence). Deletions cut 4 bases from V and 6 bases from J, with 7 bases between.

A note on this clonotype: This likely reflects a read error, since a far larger clone is one base away. The V gene is TRBV7-9, the J gene TRBJ2-7; weak D call: TRBD1 (6 bases). Germline CDR1 and CDR2: SEHNR and FQNEAQ (reference sequence). Trimming pared 5 bases from V and 7 bases from J, leaving 18 bases between. This CDR3 region has 14 residues. The CDR3 DNA reads as TGTGCCAGCAGCGCCCGGGACACGGACAATGAGCAGTACTTC. Its protein product is CASSARDTDNEQYF.

In this sample, this clonotype turned up many times. J is TRBJ2-5 and V is TRBV7-2; possibly TRBD1 for D (8 bases). The CDR3 consists of 14 residues. Trimming removed 5 bases from V and 5 bases from J, with 15 bases in between. Germline assignment: CDR1 SGHTA and CDR2 FQGNSA. The CDR3 DNA reads as TGTGCCAGCAGCACAGGGGGGGGGCGGGAGACCCAGTACTTC. Translation: CASSTGGGRETQYF.

This clonotype qualifies as medium-sized. The chain is built from TRBV7-2 and TRBJ1-6; D unclear. Deletions cut 3 bases from V and 7 bases from J, with 22 bases between. The CDR3 loop spans 18 amino acids. The germline V gene encodes CDR1 SGHTA and CDR2 FQGNSA. This CDR3 reads CASSFGLAASSSNSPLHF. CDR3 bases: TGTGCCAGCAGCTTCGGCCTAGCGGCAAGCTCCTCCAATTCACCCCTCCACTTT.

This clonotype has at least ten counts. The V and J genes are TRBV20-1 and TRBJ2-7; a weak D match, TRBD2 (7 bases). Deletions cut 5 bases from V and 3 bases from J, with 17 bases between. The CDR3 contains 14 residues. Per the germline V gene, CDR1 is DFQATT and CDR2 is SNEGSKA (reference sequence). CDR3 DNA sequence: TGCAGTGCTTTCAAGCGGGAAGGGGGCTACGAGCAGTACTTC. Translating gives CSAFKREGGYEQYF.

This clonotype appeared many times. The chain couples TRBV5-6 to TRBJ1-6; D gene ambiguous. This CDR3 has 16 amino acids. CDR1 and CDR2 (germline): SGHDT, YYEEEE. The ends were cut back, 4 bases at V and 0 bases at J, with 11 bases in the middle. CDR3 in DNA: TGTGCCAGCAGCGTGGACGGGAGCTCCTATAATTCACCCCTCCACTTT. Translated: CASSVDGSSYNSPLHF.

This clonotype was counted at least ten times. This chain uses TRBV20-1 with TRBJ1-1; D gene unclear. Germline V gives CDR1 DFQATT, CDR2 SNEGSKA (reference sequence). V was pared by 1 base and J by 3 bases, with 12 bases between. This CDR3 contains 14 residues. The CDR3 is CSARGRQSHTEAFF. DNA for the CDR3: TGCAGTGCTAGAGGTCGACAAAGCCACACTGAAGCTTTCTTT.

This clonotype showed up many times. The gene calls are TRBV12-3 or TRBV12-4 and TRBJ1-5; D unclear. The CDR3 contains 13 residues. Trimming cost V 3 bases and J 5 bases, with 8 bases left between them. DNA for the CDR3: TGTGCCAGCAGTTTTAATGGTGATCAGCCCCAGCATTTT. Residues: CASSFNGDQPQHF.

This clonotype was detected many times. The chain has TRBV10-3 and TRBJ2-7; 15 positions match TRBD2. The CDR3 sequence is 12 residues long. Germline V gives CDR1 ENHRY, CDR2 SYGVKD. The V segment lost 8 bases and the J segment 12 bases; nucleotides outside the gene matches: 5. The CDR3 DNA follows: TGTGCCATCGCCGGGACTAGCGGGAGGTGGTACTTC. Translated, it gives CAIAGTSGRWYF.

This clonotype was counted at least ten times. This chain links TRBV24-1 with TRBJ2-7, with 8 bases matching TRBD2. V lost 2 bases to trimming and J lost 2 bases; unmatched junction nucleotides: 4. The CDR3 contains 15 residues. Germline V gene data show CDR1 as KGHDR and CDR2 as SFDVKD. This CDR3 reads CATSDSGGDTYEQYF. CDR3 sequence (DNA): TGTGCCACCAGTGATTCGGGGGGGGACACCTACGAGCAGTACTTC.

The sample holds a few counts of this clonotype. This may be a read error, as it is one base from a much larger clone. Likely a read error: the CDR3 ends without its conserved phenylalanine or tryptophan. The CDR3 here is CASSQVELAAYNEQFL. CDR3 sequence (DNA): TGTGCCAGCAGCCAAGTCGAACTAGCGGCCTACAATGAGCAGTTCCTC. The chain couples TRBV4-2 to TRBJ2-1; 8 positions agree with TRBD2. The CDR3 loop spans 16 amino acids. V lost 1 base and J lost 2; bases outside the gene matches: 4. CDR1 is LGHNA, CDR2 YNFKEQ, per germline.

This clonotype has at least ten counts. CDR3 sequence: CASSHLAGTDYEQYF. DNA for the CDR3: TGTGCCAGCAGCCATCTAGCGGGGACCGACTACGAGCAGTACTTC. This rearrangement joins TRBV5-5 to TRBJ2-7; 9 positions agree with TRBD2. Per the germline V gene, CDR1 is SGHKS and CDR2 is YYEKEE (reference sequence). This CDR3 spans 15 amino acids. V was pared by 4 bases and J by 3 bases, with 8 bases of the junction left unmatched.